The clone carrying this T cell receptor (beta chain) has a count of ten or more. Its antigen remains unknown. Expressed TCRB transcripts were sequenced because the isolated RNA had all been reverse transcribed beforehand. Assay: immunoSEQ multiplex PCR; the TCRdb copy retains only in-frame clones and omits some. The repertoire includes 130,000 to 150,000 clones, 6.9% of them detected once, and around 1.3% sits in the top ten. The sample originates from a study of beta chain features in type 1 diabetes. Study results and caveats: Across all four CD4+ subsets, people with type 1 diabetes showed modestly shorter TCRB CDR3s.

The germline CDR1 and CDR2 sequences are MNHEY and SMNVEV (reference sequence). This CDR3 spans 14 amino acids. Trimming cost V 8 bases and J 5 bases, with 19 bases left between them. The TCR comes from a woman aged 25 to 45 in good health. The specimen sequenced was central memory CD4+ T cells from blood. The V gene is TRBV27, the J gene TRBJ2-7; weak D call: TRBD1 (8 bases). As DNA, the CDR3 is TGTGCCAGCCACAGGGGGGGGTTCCTCGACGAGCAGTACTTC. It specifies CASHRGGFLDEQYF.